The 3 T cell receptor beta chains reported below all come from one sample, sequenced in a study of patients and donors after allogeneic stem cell transplantation. TCRdb reprocessed the RT-PCR reads via MiXCR and lists one record per CDR3 protein. The sample holds about 160,000 distinct CDR3 sequences, roughly 35% seen once. The sample was blood, either unsorted or a sorted T cell fraction (not recorded which). Receptors were obtained from a human donor who was either an allogeneic HSCT recipient or a stem cell or donor lymphocyte infusion donor (not recorded which). It is not recorded whose cells these are; they may come from a transplant donor.

This clonotype was counted once. CDR3 sequence reads: CASSLLGARETQYF. The CDR3 DNA reads TGTGCCAGCAGTTTACTAGGAGCCCGGGAGACCCAGTACTTC. J is TRBJ2-5 and V is TRBV27; D not certain. Per the germline V gene, CDR1 is MNHEY and CDR2 is SMNVEV (reference sequence). Trimming pared 2 bases from V and 5 bases from J, leaving 12 bases between. This CDR3 is 14 amino acids long.

The chain couples TRBV6-5 to TRBJ2-2, with 8 positions matching TRBD1. Germline V gives CDR1 MNHEY, CDR2 SVGAGI. The CDR3 spans 19 residues. The ends lost 3 bases at V and 6 bases at J; junction bases unmatched: 18. The CDR3, as DNA: TGTGCCAGCAGTTATTTCGCACCCTGGACAGGGAAGTTGGCCGGGGAGCTGTTTTTT. It specifies CASSYFAPWTGKLAGELFF.

This clonotype has more than one count but fewer than ten. This chain connects TRBV4-3 to TRBJ1-2; 7 bases match TRBD1. Germline values: CDR1 LGHNA, CDR2 YSLEER. J lost 7 bases, V lost 3 bases, and 11 bases had no gene match. The CDR3 sequence is 15 residues long. The DNA of the CDR3 is TGCGCCAGCAGCCAGGTGGAAAGGGGGCTGAGTGGCTACACCTTC. Translating it yields CASSQVERGLSGYTF.